The sequence of this TCR beta chain was determined in a study of blood T cell repertoires in COVID-19. Overall study: The samples span acute and convalescent COVID-19 from the United States, Italy and Spain. From T cells, B-cell-depleted T cells, or PBMCs came the material, which was cDNA or gDNA.

The CDR3 length is 19 residues. Unmatched junction bases numbered 18, after V lost 5 bases and J lost 2 bases. In germline, CDR1 is GTSNPN, CDR2 SVGIG (reference sequence). A Seattle source enrolled patients during active infection and followed them longitudinally. In the original processing: By means of reference gene primer amplification, nucleated cell counts were estimated. The repertoire was sequenced with immunoSEQ multiplex PCR; TCRdb's copy has only in-frame clones and lacks some. That table gives V, J and clone size, and the DNA gave D and trimming. The table includes about 220,000 clones, roughly nine tenths detected once.

The sequence was obtained from a woman aged 45-65 years with COVID-19, enrolled during active disease. The sequenced material came from peripheral blood. The rearrangement links TRBV30 to TRBJ1-6, with 7 bases identical to TRBD1. CDR3 bases: TGTGCCTGGGGTCCACCCCCAAAGACAGGGAAGACCTATAATTCACCCCTCCACTTT. Translation: CAWGPPPKTGKTYNSPLHF.